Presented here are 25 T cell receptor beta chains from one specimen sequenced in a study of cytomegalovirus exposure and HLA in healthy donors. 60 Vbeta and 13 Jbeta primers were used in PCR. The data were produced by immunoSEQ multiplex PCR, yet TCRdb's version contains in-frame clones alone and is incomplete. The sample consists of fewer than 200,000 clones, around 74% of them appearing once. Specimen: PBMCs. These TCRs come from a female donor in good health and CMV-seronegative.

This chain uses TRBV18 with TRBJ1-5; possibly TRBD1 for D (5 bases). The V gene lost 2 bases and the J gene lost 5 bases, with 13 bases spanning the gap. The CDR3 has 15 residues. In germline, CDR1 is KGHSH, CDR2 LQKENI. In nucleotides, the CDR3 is TGTGCCAGCTCACCAGGCAGGGCGGAAGATCAGCCCCAGCATTTT. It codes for CASSPGRAEDQPQHF.

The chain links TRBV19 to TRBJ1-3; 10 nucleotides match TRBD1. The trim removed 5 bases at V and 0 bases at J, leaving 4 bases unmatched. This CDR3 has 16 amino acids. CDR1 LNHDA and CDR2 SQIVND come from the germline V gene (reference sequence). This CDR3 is CASSVTGGASGNTIYF. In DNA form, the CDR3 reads TGTGCCAGTAGTGTGACAGGGGGCGCCTCTGGAAACACCATATATTTT.

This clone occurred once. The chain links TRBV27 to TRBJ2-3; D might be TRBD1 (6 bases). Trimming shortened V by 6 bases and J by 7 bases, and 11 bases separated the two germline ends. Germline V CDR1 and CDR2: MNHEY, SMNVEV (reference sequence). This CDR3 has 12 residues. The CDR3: CASSTGYYTQYF. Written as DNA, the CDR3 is TGTGCCAGCAGCACAGGGTATTATACGCAGTATTTT.

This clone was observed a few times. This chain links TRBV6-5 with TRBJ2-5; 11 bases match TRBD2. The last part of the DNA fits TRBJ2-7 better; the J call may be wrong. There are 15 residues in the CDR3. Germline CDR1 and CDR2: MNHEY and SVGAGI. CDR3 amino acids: CASSFPTSGVYEQYF. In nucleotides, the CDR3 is TGTGCCAGCAGTTTCCCGACTAGCGGGGTCTACGAGCAGTACTTC.

The CDR3 region is CASSEQRGLSYEQYF. CDR3 in DNA: TGTGCCAGCAGTGAACAGCGGGGCCTCTCCTACGAGCAGTACTTC. V and J are TRBV6-1 and TRBJ2-7; TRBD2 agrees at 7 bases. The CDR3 has 15 residues. CDR1 and CDR2 from the germline V gene are MNHNS and SASEGT. With V trimmed by 2 bases and J by 0 bases, 4 bases remained unmatched.

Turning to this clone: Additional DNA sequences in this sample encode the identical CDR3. CDR3 in amino acids: CASSRTGGNTEAFF. For the CDR3, the DNA is TGTGCCAGCAGCCGTACGGGTGGGAACACTGAAGCTTTCTTT. The chain combines TRBV7-9 with TRBJ1-1; D gene uncertain. V was shortened by 5 bases and J by 1 base, with 11 bases between the two germline ends. This CDR3 comprises 14 residues. CDR1 SEHNR and CDR2 FQNEAQ come from the germline V gene (reference sequence). Looking up the rest from reference TRBV7-9 and TRBJ1-1 gives the full variable domain: DTGVSQNPRHKITKRGQNVTFRCDPISEHNRLYWYRQTLGQGPEFLTYFQNEAQLEKSRLLSDRFSAERPKGSFSTLEIQRTEQGDSAMYLCASSRTGGNTEAFFGQGTRLTVV.

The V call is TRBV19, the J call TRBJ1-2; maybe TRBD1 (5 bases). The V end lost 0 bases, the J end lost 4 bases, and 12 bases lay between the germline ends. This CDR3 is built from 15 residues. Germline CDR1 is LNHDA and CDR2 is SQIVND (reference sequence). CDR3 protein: CASSIELAGIYGYTF. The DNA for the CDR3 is TGTGCCAGTAGTATAGAGCTCGCAGGGATCTATGGCTACACCTTC.

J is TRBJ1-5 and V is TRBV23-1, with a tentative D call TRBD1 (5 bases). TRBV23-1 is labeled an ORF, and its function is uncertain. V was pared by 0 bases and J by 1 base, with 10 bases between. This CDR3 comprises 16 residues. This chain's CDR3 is CASSQSCGDSNQPQHF. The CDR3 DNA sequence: TGCGCCAGCAGTCAATCATGCGGGGACAGCAATCAGCCCCAGCATTTT.

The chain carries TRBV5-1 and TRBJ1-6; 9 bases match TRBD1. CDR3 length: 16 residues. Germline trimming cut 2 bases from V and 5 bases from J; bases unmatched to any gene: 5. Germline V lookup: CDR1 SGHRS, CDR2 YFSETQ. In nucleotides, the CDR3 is TGCGCCAGCAGCTTCCGGGACAGGGTCCATAATTCACCCCTCCACTTT. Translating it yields CASSFRDRVHNSPLHF.

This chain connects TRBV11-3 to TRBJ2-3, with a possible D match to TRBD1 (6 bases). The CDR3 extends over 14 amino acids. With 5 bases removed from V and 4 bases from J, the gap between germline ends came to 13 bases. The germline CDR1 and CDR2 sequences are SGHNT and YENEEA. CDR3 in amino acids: CASSAHAGADTQYF. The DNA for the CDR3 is TGTGCCAGCAGCGCCCATGCAGGGGCAGATACGCAGTATTTT.

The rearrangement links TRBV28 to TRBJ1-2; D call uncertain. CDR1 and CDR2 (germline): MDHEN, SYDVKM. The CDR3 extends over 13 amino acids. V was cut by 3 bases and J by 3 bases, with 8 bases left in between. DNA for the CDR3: TGTGCCAGCAGTTTGGTGACACACTATGGCTACACCTTC. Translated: CASSLVTHYGYTF.

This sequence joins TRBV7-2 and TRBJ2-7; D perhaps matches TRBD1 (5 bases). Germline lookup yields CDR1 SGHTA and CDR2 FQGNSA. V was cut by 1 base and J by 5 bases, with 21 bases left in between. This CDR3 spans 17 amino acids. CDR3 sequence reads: CASSLDSSAGKVHEQYF. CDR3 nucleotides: TGTGCCAGCAGCTTAGACTCGTCGGCAGGGAAGGTCCACGAGCAGTACTTC.

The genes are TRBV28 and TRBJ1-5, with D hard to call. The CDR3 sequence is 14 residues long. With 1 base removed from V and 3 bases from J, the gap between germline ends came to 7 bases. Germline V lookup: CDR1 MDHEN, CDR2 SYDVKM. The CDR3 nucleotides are TGTGCCAGCAGTTTATCTGGAGACAATCAGCCCCAGCATTTT. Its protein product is CASSLSGDNQPQHF.

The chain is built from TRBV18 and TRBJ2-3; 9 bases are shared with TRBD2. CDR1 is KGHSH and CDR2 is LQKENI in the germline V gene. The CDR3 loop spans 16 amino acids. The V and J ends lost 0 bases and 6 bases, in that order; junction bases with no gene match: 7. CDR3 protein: CASSPPRVAGGDTQYF. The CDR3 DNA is TGTGCCAGCTCACCACCGAGAGTGGCGGGAGGGGATACGCAGTATTTT.

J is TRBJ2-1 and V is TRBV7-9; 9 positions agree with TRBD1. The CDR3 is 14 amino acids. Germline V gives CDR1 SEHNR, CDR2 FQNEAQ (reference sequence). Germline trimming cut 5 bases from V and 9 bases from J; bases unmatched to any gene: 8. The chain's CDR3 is CASSPGTGLGEQFF. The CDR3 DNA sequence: TGTGCCAGCAGCCCCGGGACAGGGTTAGGTGAGCAGTTCTTC.

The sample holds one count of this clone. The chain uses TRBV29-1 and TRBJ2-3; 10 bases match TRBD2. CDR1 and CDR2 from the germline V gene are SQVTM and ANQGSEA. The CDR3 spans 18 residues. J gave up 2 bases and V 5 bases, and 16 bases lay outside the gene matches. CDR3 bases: TGCAGCGTTTCTAGAAAACTTTGGACTAGCGGACTCACAGATACGCAGTATTTT. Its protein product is CSVSRKLWTSGLTDTQYF.

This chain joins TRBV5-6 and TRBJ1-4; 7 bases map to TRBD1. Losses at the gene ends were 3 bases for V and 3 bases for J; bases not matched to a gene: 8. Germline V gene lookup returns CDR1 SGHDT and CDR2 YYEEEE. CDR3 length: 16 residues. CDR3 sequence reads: CASSYLRDRPNEKLFF. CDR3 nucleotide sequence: TGTGCCAGCAGCTATCTACGGGACAGACCTAATGAAAAACTGTTTTTT.

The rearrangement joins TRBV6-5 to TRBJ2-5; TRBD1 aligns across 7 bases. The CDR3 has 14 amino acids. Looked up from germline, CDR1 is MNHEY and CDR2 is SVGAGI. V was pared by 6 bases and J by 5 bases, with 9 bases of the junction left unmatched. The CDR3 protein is CASRTRQGRETQYF. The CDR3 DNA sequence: TGTGCCAGCAGGACACGACAGGGAAGGGAGACCCAGTACTTC.

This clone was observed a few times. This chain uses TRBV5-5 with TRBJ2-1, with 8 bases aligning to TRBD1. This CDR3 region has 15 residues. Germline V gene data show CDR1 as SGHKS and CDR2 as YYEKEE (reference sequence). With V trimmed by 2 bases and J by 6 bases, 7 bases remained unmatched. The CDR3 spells CASSLKTGDANEQFF. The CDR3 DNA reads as TGTGCCAGCAGCTTAAAGACAGGGGATGCCAATGAGCAGTTCTTC.

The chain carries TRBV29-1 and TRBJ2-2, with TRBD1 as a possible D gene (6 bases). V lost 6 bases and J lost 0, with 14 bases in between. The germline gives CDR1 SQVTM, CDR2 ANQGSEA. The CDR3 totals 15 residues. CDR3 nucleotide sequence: TGCAGCGTCTTTGAGGGACACACGAACACCGGGGAGCTGTTTTTT. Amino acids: CSVFEGHTNTGELFF.

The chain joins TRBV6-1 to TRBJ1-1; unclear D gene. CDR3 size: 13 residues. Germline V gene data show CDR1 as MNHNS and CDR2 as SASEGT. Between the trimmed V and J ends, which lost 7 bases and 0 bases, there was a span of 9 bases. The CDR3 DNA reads TGTGCCAGCAAACAGTACATGAACACTGAAGCTTTCTTT. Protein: CASKQYMNTEAFF.

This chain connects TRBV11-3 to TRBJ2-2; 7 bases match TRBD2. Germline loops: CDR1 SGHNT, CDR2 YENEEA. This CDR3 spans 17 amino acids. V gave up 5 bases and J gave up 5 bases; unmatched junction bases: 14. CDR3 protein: CASSANGGKGWTGELFF. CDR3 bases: TGTGCCAGCAGCGCAAACGGGGGGAAGGGGTGGACCGGGGAGCTGTTTTTT. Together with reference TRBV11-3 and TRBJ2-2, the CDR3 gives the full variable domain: EAGVVQSPRYKIIEKKQPVAFWCNPISGHNTLYWYLQNLGQGPELLIRYENEEAVDDSQLPKDRFSAERLKGVDSTLKIQPAELGDSAVYLCASSANGGKGWTGELFFGEGSRLTVL.

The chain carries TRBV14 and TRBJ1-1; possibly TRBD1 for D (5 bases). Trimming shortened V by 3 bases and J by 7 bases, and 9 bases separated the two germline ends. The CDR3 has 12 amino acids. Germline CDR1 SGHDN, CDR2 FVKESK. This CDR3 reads CASSHMGGEAFF. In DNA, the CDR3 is TGTGCCAGCAGCCATATGGGGGGTGAAGCTTTCTTT.

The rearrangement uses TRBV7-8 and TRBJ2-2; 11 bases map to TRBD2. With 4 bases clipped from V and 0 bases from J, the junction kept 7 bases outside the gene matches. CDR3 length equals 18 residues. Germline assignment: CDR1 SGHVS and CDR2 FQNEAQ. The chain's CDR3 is CASSSRTSGGTNTGELFF. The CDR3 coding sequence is TGTGCCAGCAGCTCCCGAACTAGCGGGGGTACGAACACCGGGGAGCTGTTTTTT.

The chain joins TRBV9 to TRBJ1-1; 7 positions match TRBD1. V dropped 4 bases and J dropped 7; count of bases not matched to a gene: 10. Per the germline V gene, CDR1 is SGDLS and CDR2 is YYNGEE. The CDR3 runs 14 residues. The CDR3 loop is CASSPRQGANEAFF. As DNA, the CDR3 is TGTGCCAGCAGCCCGCGACAGGGCGCAAATGAAGCTTTCTTT.